This paragraph reports one T cell receptor (beta chain). Germline CDR1 and CDR2: SEHNR and FQNEAQ (reference sequence). This CDR3 is 15 amino acids long. After removal of 4 bases from V and 7 bases from J, the junction contained 8 bases not matched to a gene. Those enrolled in Seattle joined during active infection and were followed longitudinally afterward. This entry belongs to a study of blood T cell repertoires in COVID-19. Study-wide background: Nucleic acid was either cDNA or gDNA, and it came from T cells, B-cell-depleted T cells, or PBMCs.

In the original analysis: Estimated nucleated cell counts came from reference gene primer amplification. Here immunoSEQ multiplex PCR was the method, and the copy in TCRdb shows in-frame clones only, minus some. V and J calls and clone size follow that table, whereas D and trimming were derived from the DNA. The sample lists about 250,000 clones; around 88% were seen once. Sequenced material: peripheral blood. The gene calls are TRBV7-9 and TRBJ1-4; 8 bases line up with TRBD1. The receptor's source is a woman younger than 45 with COVID-19, enrolled during active disease. DNA of the CDR3: TGTGCCAGCAGCTCAGACGGACAGGGTGGTGAAAAACTGTTTTTT. Residues: CASSSDGQGGEKLFF. The full variable domain, with the rest looked up from reference TRBV7-9 and TRBJ1-4, is DTGVSQNPRHKITKRGQNVTFRCDPISEHNRLYWYRQTLGQGPEFLTYFQNEAQLEKSRLLSDRFSAERPKGSFSTLEIQRTEQGDSAMYLCASSSDGQGGEKLFFGSGTQLSVL.